The rows below give T cell receptor beta chains drawn from one sample of a study of regulatory T cells in long-lasting Graves disease. TCRdb re-derived calls from the multiplex PCR reads in MiXCR, one entry per CDR3 protein. The sample shows 500,000 or so distinct CDR3 sequences, 16% of them seen only once. Separately, the same data were catalogued under a study of T cells in Graves' hyperthyroidism and ophthalmopathy.

Sequenced material: peripheral blood mononuclear cells (PBMCs), taken at new diagnosis, from a patient treated with antithyroid drugs. The receptors stem from a man aged 35-49 years with Graves disease. Each CDR3 is given with its conserved first and last residue. The D gene is left open where the match is weak. Part of the rows lack a size; the others show once, few, many or a class for expanded clones.

V: TRBV18; D: -; size: -; J: TRBJ1-1; CDR3: CASSPQRGTGRRNTEAFF; DNA: TGTGCCAGCTCACCACAACGGGGGACTGGGAGGAGGAACACTGAAGCTTTCTTT
V: TRBV7-8; D: TRBD2; size: -; J: TRBJ2-1; CDR3: CASSLVSGRRNEQFF; DNA: TGTGCCAGCAGCTTAGTCAGCGGGAGAAGGAATGAGCAGTTCTTC
V: TRBV28; D: TRBD2; size: -; J: TRBJ2-1; CDR3: CASSSGAGGGYEQFF; DNA: TGTGCCAGCAGTTCGGGAGCGGGAGGGGGTTATGAGCAGTTCTTC
V: TRBV6-1; D: TRBD1; size: many; J: TRBJ1-1; CDR3: CASSTPGGPRAFF; DNA: TGTGCCAGCAGTACCCCAGGGGGACCCCGTGCTTTCTTT
V: TRBV5-1; D: TRBD1; size: few; J: TRBJ1-2; CDR3: CASSGDSWYGYTF; DNA: TGCGCCAGCAGCGGGGACAGCTGGTATGGCTACACCTTC
V: TRBV7-8; D: -; size: many; J: TRBJ1-5; CDR3: CASSSRGVQPQHF; DNA: TGTGCCAGCAGCTCAAGAGGGGTTCAGCCCCAGCATTTT
V: TRBV7-9; D: -; size: many; J: TRBJ1-3; CDR3: CASSFREDTIYF; DNA: TGTGCCAGCAGCTTTCGGGAAGACACCATATATTTT
V: TRBV12-5; D: -; size: few; J: TRBJ2-1; CDR3: CASGRGLDEQFF; DNA: TGTGCTAGTGGCCGAGGACTGGATGAGCAGTTCTTC
V: TRBV12-3/TRBV12-4; D: -; size: -; J: TRBJ1-5; CDR3: CASSFGDFGQPQHF; DNA: TGTGCCAGCAGTTTCGGGGATTTCGGACAGCCCCAGCATTTT
V: TRBV2; D: -; size: many; J: TRBJ1-1; CDR3: CASSDWGASTEAFF; DNA: TGTGCCAGCAGTGATTGGGGGGCGAGCACTGAAGCTTTCTTT
V: TRBV2; D: -; size: many; J: TRBJ2-3; CDR3: CASSELHETDTQYF; DNA: TGTGCCAGCAGTGAACTTCACGAAACAGATACGCAGTATTTT
V: TRBV12-3/TRBV12-4; D: -; size: many; J: TRBJ2-7; CDR3: CASSATQGISYEQYF; DNA: TGTGCCAGTAGTGCTACCCAGGGGATATCCTACGAGCAGTACTTC
V: TRBV5-1; D: TRBD2; size: many; J: TRBJ2-2; CDR3: CASGSGRNTGELFF; DNA: TGCGCCAGCGGTAGCGGGAGAAACACCGGGGAGCTGTTTTTT
V: TRBV6-1; D: -; size: few; J: TRBJ2-6; CDR3: CASSTGQFSGANVLTF; DNA: TGTGCCAGCAGCACCGGACAGTTCTCTGGGGCCAACGTCCTGACTTTC
V: TRBV28; D: -; size: -; J: TRBJ2-5; CDR3: CASFEGGAQETQYF; DNA: TGTGCCAGTTTTGAGGGGGGCGCCCAAGAGACCCAGTACTTC
V: TRBV3-1; D: -; size: many; J: TRBJ1-5; CDR3: CASSQDLPPLNQPQHF; DNA: TGTGCCAGCAGCCAAGACCTTCCGCCTCTCAATCAGCCCCAGCATTTT